This T cell receptor (beta chain) derives from a study of blood T cell repertoires in COVID-19. The wider study: The United States, Italy and Spain provided the acute and convalescent COVID-19 samples.

Between the trimmed V and J ends, which lost 2 bases and 4 bases, there was a span of 15 bases. Germline CDR1 is SGHNT and CDR2 is YYREEE (reference sequence). This CDR3 is built from 16 residues. As processed by the authors: By means of reference gene primer amplification, nucleated cell counts were estimated. The data were produced by immunoSEQ multiplex PCR, yet TCRdb's version contains in-frame clones alone and is incomplete. Clonal size and the V and J genes are those of that table, whereas D and trimming came from the DNA. The sample lists 35,000 to 50,000 clones, roughly 84% occurring once. Sequences were obtained from peripheral blood. The TCR comes from a human donor in a cohort sampled during active COVID-19. V is TRBV5-4 and J is TRBJ1-4; tentatively, D is TRBD1 (6 bases). The CDR3 protein is CASSLNPGANNEKLFF. CDR3 nucleotides: TGTGCCAGCAGCTTAAACCCAGGGGCTAATAATGAAAAACTGTTTTTT.